This T cell receptor beta chain came from a study of CD8+ T cells in alopecia areata. Turning to this clone: The antigen remains undetermined.

cDNA serving as the sequencing template came from extracted, reverse transcribed RNA. Only in-frame clones appear in the TCRdb table, and some are missing; sequencing was by immunoSEQ multiplex PCR. This table has 200,000 to 250,000 clones, approximately 52% appearing once. The CDR3 extends over 14 amino acids. The germline V gene encodes CDR1 SGHAT and CDR2 FQNNGV. Trimming removed 4 bases from V and 10 bases from J; junction bases left unmatched: 10. General study points: Scalp lesions, especially in alopecia totalis/universalis, had higher clonality than normal scalp.

The clonotype originates from a human donor with alopecia areata. The sequenced sample was CD4+ T cells sorted from blood, obtained at week 0. The chain carries TRBV11-2 and TRBJ1-1; 9 bases are a match to TRBD1. This CDR3 reads CASSSVRTGVAAFF. The CDR3 DNA reads TGTGCCAGCAGCTCCGTCCGGACAGGGGTGGCAGCTTTCTTT.